This T cell receptor beta chain was identified in a study of CD8 T cells in Susac syndrome. Study-wide points: The study's TCR sequencing and HLA analysis drew on a certain number of individuals. That number was acknowledged as relatively small.

Sequencing of TCR beta was performed on blood CD8+ T cells and on blood CD4+ T cells. The control participants were healthy donors, and these controls were matched with respect to both age and sex. This clonotype was seen a handful of times. Its antigen is as yet unknown. Reverse transcription of about 0.45 to 1 ug RNA was carried out with random hexamers. Amplification of TCR beta CDR3 was carried out by immunoSEQ multiplex PCR, which covered 54 Vbeta and 13 Jbeta segments. MiXCR was run by TCRdb on the immunoSEQ multiplex PCR reads, yielding one entry per CDR3 protein. The sample consists of some 48,000 distinct CDR3 sequences, 80% to 95% of them appearing once. The specimen sequenced was CD8+ T cells from PBMCs. This clonotype was obtained from a human donor in good health.

The CDR3 region is CASSYPAGGRYEQYF. CDR3 coding DNA: TGTGCCAGCAGTTACCCAGCGGGAGGGAGGTACGAGCAGTACTTC. V gene TRBV6-2 or TRBV6-3 combines with J gene TRBJ2-7, with 10 positions matching TRBD2. Germline V gene sequence: CDR1 MNHEY, CDR2 SVGEGT. The CDR3 is 15 residues long. The V and J ends lost 2 bases and 4 bases, in that order; junction bases with no gene match: 5.